These 26 T cell receptor beta chains were all obtained from the same sample, sequenced in a study of T-cell memory formation after mild COVID-19. Via MiXCR, TCRdb re-called the 5' RACE reads, giving one row per CDR3 protein. The sample comprises about 350,000 distinct CDR3 sequences, 12% to 15% of which are singletons, and around a fifth rests with the top ten. The specimen was PBMCs or a T cell subset sorted from them (not recorded which). Source of these receptors: a man younger than 35 who had mild COVID-19 (a few samples of this study predate the infection). Cell type and time point are not known.

V and J are TRBV3-1 and TRBJ2-7; 9 bases are shared with TRBD2. The CDR3 is 14 amino acids. J gave up 6 bases and V 1 base, and 4 bases lay outside the gene matches. Germline CDR1 LGHDT, CDR2 YNNKEL (reference sequence). CDR3 bases: TGTGCCAGCAGCCAAGTTCTAGCGGGGACCGAGCAGTACTTC. Protein product: CASSQVLAGTEQYF.

There are a few counts of this clonotype. V usage is TRBV7-2 and J usage is TRBJ1-2; possible D gene TRBD1, 5 bases. Trimming removed 5 bases from V and 3 bases from J, with 10 bases in between. This CDR3 has 13 amino acids. The germline gives CDR1 SGHTA, CDR2 FQGNSA. The CDR3 sequence is CASSRRDDYGYTF. DNA of the CDR3: TGTGCCAGCAGCCGCAGGGATGACTATGGCTACACCTTC.

This clonotype appeared many times. The CDR3 nucleotides are TGTGCCAGCAGCTTAGGTCCAATCACAGATACGCAGTATTTT. Its translation: CASSLGPITDTQYF. J is TRBJ2-3 and V is TRBV7-2; D is unclear. Trimming removed 1 base at V and 2 bases at J, with 7 bases between. This CDR3 region has 14 residues. The germline CDR1 and CDR2 sequences are SGHTA and FQGNSA.

This clonotype showed up just a few times. The chain couples TRBV20-1 to TRBJ1-5; TRBD1 might be the D (5 bases). The CDR3 runs to 14 residues. CDR1 DFQATT and CDR2 SNEGSKA come from the germline V gene (reference sequence). Trimming removed 3 bases at V and 7 bases at J, with 16 bases between. CDR3 region: CSASGGAASQPQHF. The CDR3 DNA follows: TGCAGTGCTAGTGGTGGGGCAGCGAGCCAGCCCCAGCATTTT.

This clonotype was counted only a few times. V is TRBV10-2 and J is TRBJ1-1; 12 bases match TRBD1. The trim removed 6 bases at V and 1 base at J, leaving 3 bases unmatched. The germline CDR1 and CDR2 sequences are WSHSY and SAAADI. The CDR3 has 15 residues. As DNA, the CDR3 is TGCGCCAGCAGGGGACAGGGGGCGCGGAACACTGAAGCTTTCTTT. Its translation is CASRGQGARNTEAFF.

This clonotype has only a few counts. This chain uses TRBV6-6 with TRBJ2-7; TRBD1 matches 7 bases. J gave up 4 bases and V 8 bases, and 8 bases lay outside the gene matches. Germline V gives CDR1 MNHNY, CDR2 SVGAGI (reference sequence). The CDR3 is 13 residues long. This CDR3 is CASLGDSPYEQYF. CDR3 nucleotides: TGTGCCAGCTTAGGGGACAGCCCTTACGAGCAGTACTTC.

The gene calls are TRBV10-3 and TRBJ2-7, with D maybe TRBD2 (5 bases). V lost 2 bases to trimming and J lost 3 bases, with 8 bases between them. Per the germline V gene, CDR1 is ENHRY and CDR2 is SYGVKD. This CDR3 is 13 amino acids long. The CDR3 spells CAISEGGYYEQYF. DNA for the CDR3: TGTGCCATCAGTGAGGGCGGGTACTACGAGCAGTACTTC.

The chain is built from TRBV11-1 and TRBJ2-1, with 8 bases aligning to TRBD1. Unmatched junction bases numbered 3, after V lost 5 bases and J lost 0 bases. Germline CDR1 reads SGHAT; CDR2 reads FQDESV (reference sequence). The CDR3 length is 15 residues. The CDR3 nucleotides read TGTGCCAGCAGCCAAGGACAGGGCTCCTACAATGAGCAGTTCTTC. Residues: CASSQGQGSYNEQFF.

CDR3 coding DNA: TGTGCCAGCCGATGGCGGGGGGCCGACAAAAACATTCAGTACTTC. It specifies CASRWRGADKNIQYF. The chain carries TRBV13 and TRBJ2-4; 8 bases are shared with TRBD2. This CDR3 comprises 15 residues. The V gene end was trimmed by 8 bases and the J gene end by 3 bases; junction bases not matched to a gene: 9. Per the germline V gene, CDR1 is PRHDT and CDR2 is FYEKMQ (reference sequence).

The chain couples TRBV7-9 to TRBJ2-2; D call uncertain. Germline-derived CDR1 and CDR2 are SEHNR and FQNEAQ (reference sequence). The CDR3 is 18 amino acids. Trimming cost V 3 bases and J 0 bases, with 17 bases left between them. The DNA for the CDR3 is TGTGCCAGCAGCTTTGGTACCGCACTTGGTCCGAACACCGGGGAGCTGTTTTTT. Its translation is CASSFGTALGPNTGELFF.

This clonotype was recorded at least ten times. The chain uses TRBV29-1 and TRBJ1-2, with a weak D call TRBD1 (5 bases). Germline lookup yields CDR1 SQVTM and CDR2 ANQGSEA. Trimming shortened V by 5 bases and J by 1 base, and 14 bases separated the two germline ends. CDR3 length: 14 amino acids. The CDR3 region has the DNA TGCAGCGTTTATCAGGGCTACGGTAACTATGGCTACACCTTC. Residues: CSVYQGYGNYGYTF.

This clonotype occurred a few times. The chain couples TRBV6-5 to TRBJ2-5; 9 bases map to TRBD2. Per germline, CDR1 MNHEY and CDR2 SVGAGI. The CDR3 sequence is 17 residues long. J gave up 2 bases and V 6 bases, and 13 bases lay outside the gene matches. CDR3 protein: CASRLNPSGDSQETQYF. The CDR3 nucleotides read TGTGCCAGCAGACTCAACCCTAGCGGGGATTCTCAAGAGACCCAGTACTTC.

This clonotype was observed a handful of times. The J gene is TRBJ1-2, the V gene TRBV28; the D gene is possibly TRBD1 (5 bases). Trimming cost V 4 bases and J 6 bases, with 30 bases left between them. The CDR3 length is 19 residues. Germline V gene sequence: CDR1 MDHEN, CDR2 SYDVKM. The CDR3 DNA follows: TGTGCCAGCAGTTCCGGGACTATCCTCGAGGACCGGTCATTTGATGGCTACACCTTC. Protein product: CASSSGTILEDRSFDGYTF.

The chain joins TRBV27 to TRBJ2-3, with D maybe TRBD2 (5 bases). The CDR3 covers 12 residues. Germline loops: CDR1 MNHEY, CDR2 SMNVEV (reference sequence). With 5 bases removed from V and 11 bases from J, the gap between germline ends came to 14 bases. This CDR3 is CASSPNMRVQYF. DNA for the CDR3: TGTGCCAGCAGTCCCAATATGAGGGTGCAGTATTTT.

The chain couples TRBV2 to TRBJ2-1; TRBD1 might be the D (6 bases). Per germline, CDR1 SNHLY and CDR2 FYNNEI. CDR3 length: 16 amino acids. V shed 2 bases and J shed 0 bases, with 11 bases lying between them. CDR3 coding DNA: TGTGCCAGCAGTGAACTTTCCAGGGGCTCCTACAATGAGCAGTTCTTC. Translated, it gives CASSELSRGSYNEQFF.

The V call is TRBV27, the J call TRBJ1-1; D is ambiguous. The CDR3 has 14 residues. V lost 2 bases and J lost 3, with 10 bases in between. Germline values: CDR1 MNHEY, CDR2 SMNVEV (reference sequence). CDR3: CASSLRGGYTEAFF. As DNA, the CDR3 is TGTGCCAGCAGTTTACGGGGTGGGTACACTGAAGCTTTCTTT.

About this clonotype: It may be a read error: a sequence one base away is much more abundant. The chain employs TRBV6-5 and TRBJ2-7; no clear D gene. Germline values: CDR1 MNHEY, CDR2 SVGAGI. The CDR3 has 11 amino acids. The CDR3 DNA sequence: TGTGCCAGCAGTCACTCCTACGAGCAGTACTTC. This sequence encodes CASSHSYEQYF.

This CDR3 is CSGQMNTEAFF. The CDR3 DNA follows: TGCAGTGGCCAGATGAACACTGAAGCTTTCTTT. The chain has TRBV20-1 and TRBJ1-1; no firm D call. V lost 7 bases and J lost 0, with 6 bases in between. Germline V gives CDR1 DFQATT, CDR2 SNEGSKA (reference sequence). The CDR3 loop spans 11 amino acids.

The J gene is TRBJ2-3, the V gene TRBV6-2 or TRBV6-3; D is unclear. CDR1 is MNHEY, CDR2 SVGEGT, per germline. The CDR3 covers 12 residues. The CDR3 sequence: CACSWIPDTQYF. The CDR3 coding sequence is TGTGCATGTAGCTGGATCCCAGATACGCAGTATTTT.

At least ten counts were recorded for this clonotype. V is TRBV3-1 and J is TRBJ2-5; a possible D gene is TRBD1 (6 bases). Trimming shortened V by 4 bases and J by 0 bases, and 15 bases separated the two germline ends. The CDR3 loop spans 16 amino acids. Germline CDR1 reads LGHDT; CDR2 reads YNNKEL (reference sequence). The CDR3 is CASSRKVWTDQETQYF. The CDR3 DNA reads as TGTGCCAGCAGCCGAAAGGTCTGGACAGACCAAGAGACCCAGTACTTC.

CDR3 nucleotides: TGTGCCAGCAGCGTAGGGGGACAGGGGTATCAGCCCCAGCATTTT. Its translation is CASSVGGQGYQPQHF. This chain links TRBV9 with TRBJ1-5; the match to TRBD1 covers 10 bases. Germline lookup yields CDR1 SGDLS and CDR2 YYNGEE. There are 15 residues in the CDR3. V shed 0 bases and J 5 bases; nucleotides not matched to a gene: 2.

This clonotype was detected only a few times. CDR3 in DNA: TGTGCCAGCAGCCAAGATCAATGGGGTTACGCGGCTTTCTTT. Amino acid sequence: CASSQDQWGYAAFF. The chain uses TRBV3-1 and TRBJ1-1, with no clear D. Trimming took 0 bases from V and 11 from J, leaving 16 bases between them. This CDR3 is 14 amino acids long. The germline V gene encodes CDR1 LGHDT and CDR2 YNNKEL (reference sequence).

Ten or more counts support this clonotype. This chain links TRBV3-1 with TRBJ2-1, with TRBD2 matching 7 bases. The CDR3 length is 14 residues. Germline trimming cut 0 bases from V and 10 bases from J; bases unmatched to any gene: 6. Germline V lookup: CDR1 LGHDT, CDR2 YNNKEL (reference sequence). The CDR3 loop reads CASSQDRTRFEQFF. The CDR3 DNA sequence: TGTGCCAGCAGCCAAGACCGGACTAGATTCGAGCAGTTCTTC.

This chain connects TRBV7-2 to TRBJ2-5, with D perhaps given as TRBD1 or TRBD2 (5 bases each). Germline CDR1 reads SGHTA; CDR2 reads FQGNSA. The CDR3 covers 12 residues. The V gene lost 8 bases and the J gene lost 5 bases, with 12 bases spanning the gap. DNA for the CDR3: TGTGCCAGCGGGACCCACCGGGAGACCCAGTACTTC. It yields the protein CASGTHRETQYF. Drawing the rest from reference TRBV7-2 and TRBJ2-5, the complete variable domain is GAGVSQSPSNKVTEKGKDVELRCDPISGHTALYWYRQSLGQGLEFLIYFQGNSAPDKSGLPSDRFSAERTGGSVSTLTIQRTQQEDSAVYLCASGTHRETQYFGPGTRLLVL.

This clonotype came up a few times. This rearrangement joins TRBV19 to TRBJ2-3, with a weak D call TRBD1 (5 bases). Germline CDR1 LNHDA, CDR2 SQIVND (reference sequence). The CDR3 contains 14 residues. Trimming cost V 3 bases and J 4 bases, with 11 bases left between them. The CDR3 nucleotides read TGTGCCAGTAGTATCAGGACATACTCAGATACGCAGTATTTT. Protein sequence: CASSIRTYSDTQYF.

This clonotype was observed many times. The rearrangement links TRBV6-5 to TRBJ2-1; 7 positions agree with TRBD2. The CDR3 runs 16 residues. The trim removed 0 bases at V and 2 bases at J, leaving 4 bases unmatched. Germline CDR1 reads MNHEY; CDR2 reads SVGAGI. CDR3 coding DNA: TGTGCCAGCAGTTACTCAGGCGGGGGAACCTACAATGAGCAGTTCTTC. Protein: CASSYSGGGTYNEQFF.